This entry lists 9 T cell receptor beta chains sequenced from one sample in a study of control samples from healthy donors and cancer patients. TCRdb's copy holds only in-frame clones and misses some; the assay was immunoSEQ multiplex PCR. The repertoire consists of tens of thousands of clones, with around 90% occurring once and the leading ten covering 7.5% to 8%. Input material: blood. These receptors were obtained from a woman aged 55-75 years in good health.

The chain is built from TRBV7-3 and TRBJ2-2, with D unclear. V was cut by 0 bases and J by 4 bases, with 6 bases left in between. CDR3 size: 14 residues. The germline CDR1 and CDR2 sequences are SGHTA and FQGTGA. The CDR3: CASSLTGPTGELFF. The DNA for the CDR3 is TGTGCCAGCAGCTTAACCGGTCCCACCGGGGAGCTGTTTTTT.

This rearrangement joins TRBV5-1 to TRBJ2-2; tentative D call: TRBD2 (7 bases). This CDR3 has 16 residues. CDR1 and CDR2 from the germline V gene are SGHRS and YFSETQ. V dropped 0 bases and J dropped 0 bases, with 9 bases sitting between them. The chain's CDR3 is CASSLEGGANTGELFF. As DNA, the CDR3 is TGCGCCAGCAGCTTGGAAGGGGGGGCGAACACCGGGGAGCTGTTTTTT.

CDR3 region: CASSLKGQSSYNSPLHF. The CDR3 DNA follows: TGCGCCAGCAGCTTGAAAGGACAGAGCTCCTATAATTCACCCCTCCACTTT. The chain is built from TRBV5-1 and TRBJ1-6; D possibly corresponds to TRBD1 (6 bases). The CDR3 has 17 residues. V was clipped by 1 base and J by 0 bases, with 11 bases between them. Germline CDR1 reads SGHRS; CDR2 reads YFSETQ.

There are a few counts of this clone. The V call is TRBV2, the J call TRBJ2-2; TRBD1 aligns across 7 bases. V dropped 4 bases and J dropped 7; count of bases not matched to a gene: 6. The CDR3 consists of 14 residues. Per the germline V gene, CDR1 is SNHLY and CDR2 is FYNNEI. The CDR3 sequence: CASSGQGEGGELFF. CDR3 DNA: TGTGCCAGCAGTGGACAGGGTGAAGGCGGGGAGCTGTTTTTT.

The V and J genes are TRBV4-2 and TRBJ1-1, with D unclear. The CDR3 has 14 amino acids. From germline, CDR1 is LGHNA and CDR2 YNFKEQ. Trimming removed 0 bases from V and 1 base from J, with 6 bases in between. The CDR3 DNA sequence: TGTGCCAGCAGCCAAGACGGCAGGAACACTGAAGCTTTCTTT. It encodes CASSQDGRNTEAFF.

The rearrangement joins TRBV5-1 to TRBJ2-2; TRBD1 matches 9 bases. V lost 5 bases, J lost 5 bases, and 7 bases stayed unmatched. Germline lookup yields CDR1 SGHRS and CDR2 YFSETQ. The CDR3 totals 15 residues. CDR3 region: CASRWGQGETGELFF. The CDR3 nucleotides are TGCGCCAGCAGATGGGGACAGGGCGAGACCGGGGAGCTGTTTTTT. Full variable domain (remainder filled in from reference TRBV5-1 and TRBJ2-2): KAGVTQTPRYLIKTRGQQVTLSCSPISGHRSVSWYQQTPGQGLQFLFEYFSETQRNKGNFPGRFSGRQFSNSRSEMNVSTLELGDSALYLCASRWGQGETGELFFGEGSRLTVL.

V and J are TRBV12-3 or TRBV12-4 and TRBJ2-1, with D possibly matching TRBD2 (6 bases). There are 12 residues in the CDR3. The germline V and J ends were trimmed by 3 bases and 6 bases, with 6 bases remaining between them. DNA for the CDR3: TGTGCCAGCAGTTTGACTAGCAATGAGCAGTTCTTC. Translated: CASSLTSNEQFF.

The chain employs TRBV6-6 and TRBJ1-3; D not certain. Germline CDR1 MNHNY, CDR2 SVGAGI (reference sequence). The V gene lost 7 bases and the J gene lost 4 bases, with 11 bases spanning the gap. The CDR3 covers 13 residues. The CDR3 sequence is CASNPGWGNTIYF. CDR3 bases: TGTGCCAGCAATCCAGGCTGGGGAAACACCATATATTTT.

The chain couples TRBV18 to TRBJ2-5, with 10 bases fitting TRBD2. Unmatched junction bases numbered 9, after V lost 6 bases and J lost 2 bases. The V gene's germline CDR1 is KGHSH and CDR2 LQKENI. There are 16 residues in the CDR3. CDR3 DNA sequence: TGTGCCAGCTCCCAACTAGCGGGGATGGGGCAAGAGACCCAGTACTTC. This encodes CASSQLAGMGQETQYF.